The 32 T cell receptor beta chains reported below all come from one sample, sequenced in a study of healthy donors' naive CD4 and CD8 T cells. TCR libraries were built from about 0.55 ug of total RNA by linear amplification. MiXCR, applied by TCRdb to the reads, yields one record per CDR3 protein. This table has approximately 200,000 distinct CDR3 sequences, 74% appearing once. The sequencing sample was made of naive CD4+ and CD8+ T cells sorted from blood, pooled from several donors. These receptors were obtained from a pool of human donors in good health; the sample pools cells from several healthy donors.

The rearrangement uses TRBV29-1 and TRBJ2-3; 9 bases agree with TRBD2. There are 13 residues in the CDR3. J gave up 1 base and V 7 bases, and 3 bases lay outside the gene matches. The germline gives CDR1 SQVTM, CDR2 ANQGSEA. The CDR3: CSASGKGTDTQYF. CDR3 nucleotides: TGCAGCGCTAGCGGGAAGGGCACAGATACGCAGTATTTT.

The V call is TRBV29-1, the J call TRBJ1-1; D not certain. The CDR3 covers 13 residues. Trimming stripped 2 bases from V and 5 bases from J, with 12 bases between. Per germline, CDR1 SQVTM and CDR2 ANQGSEA. The CDR3 coding sequence is TGCAGCGTTGAACATGTTGGAGCGACTGAAGCTTTCTTT. Protein product: CSVEHVGATEAFF.

In its sample, this clonotype was seen a few times. The chain recombines TRBV29-1 with TRBJ2-7; D unclear. V was shortened by 3 bases and J by 0 bases, with 6 bases between the two germline ends. This CDR3 contains 12 residues. The germline gives CDR1 SQVTM, CDR2 ANQGSEA. The CDR3 DNA is TGCAGCGTTGAGGCAGGCTCCTACGAGCAGTACTTC. Its translation: CSVEAGSYEQYF.

The chain uses TRBV30 and TRBJ1-1; D uncertain. The CDR3 has 13 amino acids. V was cut by 1 base and J by 4 bases, with 10 bases left in between. Germline-derived CDR1 and CDR2 are GTSNPN and SVGIG (reference sequence). CDR3 sequence: CAWSAGSGTEAFF. The DNA for the CDR3 is TGTGCCTGGAGTGCCGGATCGGGCACTGAAGCTTTCTTT.

This clonotype appeared once. The V gene is TRBV4-3, the J gene TRBJ2-1; TRBD1 might be the D (5 bases). V lost 2 bases and J 7 bases, leaving 6 bases between the germline ends. CDR3 length equals 12 residues. Germline CDR1 reads LGHNA; CDR2 reads YSLEER. Here the CDR3 reads CASSQRGNEQFF. CDR3 coding DNA: TGCGCCAGCAGCCAAAGGGGTAATGAGCAGTTCTTC.

The V call is TRBV30, the J call TRBJ2-1, with D perhaps TRBD1 (5 bases). V lost 0 bases and J lost 4, with 13 bases in between. The CDR3 loop spans 15 amino acids. Per the germline V gene, CDR1 is GTSNPN and CDR2 is SVGIG (reference sequence). CDR3: CAWSVLGAAYNEQFF. In DNA form, the CDR3 reads TGTGCCTGGAGTGTATTAGGGGCGGCGTACAATGAGCAGTTCTTC.

V usage is TRBV29-1 and J usage is TRBJ2-7, with 8 bases lining up with TRBD1. V trimming: 5 bases; J trimming: 5 bases; junction bases outside the gene matches: 8. Germline lookup yields CDR1 SQVTM and CDR2 ANQGSEA. The CDR3 loop spans 13 amino acids. The CDR3, as DNA: TGCAGCGTTCCCGGACAGGGAAGCCACGAGCAGTACTTC. Translating it yields CSVPGQGSHEQYF.

The chain couples TRBV29-1 to TRBJ2-3; no clear D gene. Trimming removed 5 bases at V and 2 bases at J, with 11 bases between. The CDR3 consists of 13 residues. Germline loops: CDR1 SQVTM, CDR2 ANQGSEA. The CDR3 coding sequence is TGCAGCGTTAATCGGCATCTCACAGATACGCAGTATTTT. It codes for CSVNRHLTDTQYF.

The chain recombines TRBV5-1 with TRBJ2-1, with 12 nucleotides matching TRBD2. Germline-derived CDR1 and CDR2 are SGHRS and YFSETQ. CDR3 length equals 16 residues. Germline trimming cut 4 bases from V and 7 bases from J; bases unmatched to any gene: 9. The CDR3 nucleotides are TGCGCCAGCAGCCGTGGGACTAGCGGGCTGGTTAATGAGCAGTTCTTC. Protein: CASSRGTSGLVNEQFF.

The chain couples TRBV29-1 to TRBJ2-1, with 7 bases that match TRBD1. Germline values: CDR1 SQVTM, CDR2 ANQGSEA. V lost 3 bases and J lost 7; bases outside the gene matches: 6. The CDR3 has 13 amino acids. CDR3: CSVDPGGGNEQFF. The CDR3 bases are TGCAGCGTTGATCCAGGGGGTGGTAATGAGCAGTTCTTC.

The gene calls are TRBV27 and TRBJ2-7; 13 positions agree with TRBD2. Unmatched junction bases numbered 13, after V lost 6 bases and J lost 2 bases. There are 18 residues in the CDR3. Germline CDR1 is MNHEY and CDR2 is SMNVEV (reference sequence). The chain's CDR3 is CASSPRGLAGLGPYEQYF. For the CDR3, the DNA is TGTGCCAGCAGCCCACGGGGACTAGCGGGGCTGGGGCCCTACGAGCAGTACTTC.

This clonotype has only one observation. The germline gene is not matched at one end of the junction; a read error may be the cause. The rearrangement joins TRBV5-6 to TRBJ1-1; 7 bases are shared with TRBD1. Germline lookup yields CDR1 SGHDT and CDR2 YYEEEE. The CDR3 sequence is 15 residues long. The CDR3 DNA is TGCGCCAGCAGCTCAGCGGTCCAGGGGGAAACTGAAGCTTTCTTT. This translates into CASSSAVQGETEAFF.

The genes are TRBV6-1 and TRBJ1-1; 8 bases are a match to TRBD1. The V segment lost 4 bases and the J segment 4 bases; nucleotides outside the gene matches: 2. CDR3 length equals 13 residues. Germline V lookup: CDR1 MNHNS, CDR2 SASEGT. CDR3 DNA sequence: TGTGCCAGCAGTGGGACAGGGCTCACTGAAGCTTTCTTT. Amino acids: CASSGTGLTEAFF.

The J gene is TRBJ2-5, the V gene TRBV29-1; 7 nucleotides align to TRBD1. J gave up 4 bases and V 6 bases, and 5 bases lay outside the gene matches. The CDR3 spans 12 residues. CDR1 SQVTM and CDR2 ANQGSEA come from the germline V gene. CDR3 sequence reads: CSVVGQVETQYF. The CDR3 nucleotides read TGCAGCGTAGTTGGACAGGTAGAGACCCAGTACTTC.

This chain links TRBV6-6 with TRBJ1-5, with a tentative D call TRBD1 (6 bases). This CDR3 region has 17 residues. V shed 4 bases and J shed 2 bases, with 18 bases lying between them. Looked up from germline, CDR1 is MNHNY and CDR2 is SVGAGI (reference sequence). The CDR3 spells CASSLIQTGGRNQPQHF. CDR3 DNA: TGTGCCAGCAGTTTAATTCAGACAGGTGGGCGCAATCAGCCCCAGCATTTT.

V is TRBV29-1 and J is TRBJ2-1; 8 nucleotides match TRBD2. Germline assignment: CDR1 SQVTM and CDR2 ANQGSEA. There are 16 residues in the CDR3. Germline trimming cut 3 bases from V and 1 base from J; bases unmatched to any gene: 8. The CDR3 coding sequence is TGCAGCGTTGACTTCGCGGGAGGTGGTTCCTACAATGAGCAGTTCTTC. Translation gives CSVDFAGGGSYNEQFF.

The count of this clonotype is one. One end of the junction varies from germline; a read error may be responsible. The rearrangement uses TRBV15 and TRBJ2-5; D is possibly TRBD2 (6 bases). The germline CDR1 and CDR2 sequences are LNHNV and YYDKDF (reference sequence). This CDR3 region has 13 residues. In DNA, the CDR3 is TGTGCCACCAGCGAGGAGGGAGCGGAGACCCAGTACTTT. Translating gives CATSEEGAETQYF.

The rearrangement joins TRBV6-6 to TRBJ2-1, with D possibly being TRBD1 (5 bases). This CDR3 comprises 16 residues. CDR1 is MNHNY and CDR2 is SVGAGI in the germline V gene (reference sequence). Between the trimmed V and J ends, which lost 6 bases and 4 bases, there was a span of 19 bases. The CDR3 loop reads CASSLTGRGAYNEQFF. Written as DNA, the CDR3 is TGTGCCAGCAGCCTAACGGGTAGGGGCGCATACAATGAGCAGTTCTTC.

Only a few counts were recorded for this clonotype. The DNA for the CDR3 is TGTGCCAGCAGCCTATCACCATGGGGTAAGGATGAGCAGTTCTTC. The encoded protein is CASSLSPWGKDEQFF. V gene TRBV5-4 combines with J gene TRBJ2-1; D is unclear. CDR1 is SGHNT, CDR2 YYREEE, per germline (reference sequence). The V gene lost 4 bases and the J gene lost 8 bases, with 19 bases spanning the gap. The CDR3 has 15 amino acids.

In the case of this clonotype: A junction boundary mismatches the germline segment, possibly from a read error. This chain uses TRBV30 with TRBJ2-5, with D hard to call. CDR3 size: 11 residues. Germline lookup yields CDR1 GTSNPN and CDR2 SVGIG (reference sequence). The CDR3 coding sequence is TGTGCTTGGAGTACACGTGAGACCCAGTACTTC. Protein product: CAWSTRETQYF.

Only a few counts were recorded for this clonotype. V and J are TRBV29-1 and TRBJ2-1; tentatively, D is TRBD2 (5 bases). CDR3 length equals 15 residues. CDR1 is SQVTM and CDR2 is ANQGSEA in the germline V gene. Between the trimmed V and J ends, which lost 4 bases and 2 bases, there was a span of 15 bases. This CDR3 reads CSVGSRPSPYNEQFF. CDR3 coding DNA: TGCAGCGTTGGTTCGCGTCCTAGCCCCTACAATGAGCAGTTCTTC.

The rearrangement links TRBV15 to TRBJ2-3, with 7 bases matching TRBD1. V lost 2 bases and J lost 0; bases outside the gene matches: 8. This CDR3 is 17 amino acids long. In germline, CDR1 is LNHNV, CDR2 YYDKDF (reference sequence). DNA for the CDR3: TGTGCCACCAGCAGATACTACCGGGACAGCAGCACAGATACGCAGTATTTT. This codes for CATSRYYRDSSTDTQYF.

This sequence joins TRBV29-1 and TRBJ2-7; TRBD2 agrees at 12 bases. J gave up 6 bases and V 3 bases, and 6 bases lay outside the gene matches. The CDR3 runs to 14 residues. The V gene's germline CDR1 is SQVTM and CDR2 ANQGSEA. The CDR3 loop reads CSVDSGLAGSEQYF. DNA of the CDR3: TGCAGCGTTGACTCCGGACTAGCGGGAAGCGAGCAGTACTTC.

The chain couples TRBV11-1 to TRBJ2-1; D tentatively fits TRBD1 or TRBD2 (6 bases each). The CDR3 covers 15 residues. Germline V gives CDR1 SGHAT, CDR2 FQDESV (reference sequence). V dropped 0 bases and J dropped 7 bases, with 13 bases sitting between them. The CDR3 DNA reads TGTGCCAGCAGCTTAGCCTCGGGGGCGCGGAATGAGCAGTTCTTC. It specifies CASSLASGARNEQFF.

A note on this clonotype: The junction and the germline gene differ at one end; a read error may be behind it. The gene calls are TRBV7-8 and TRBJ1-4; tentatively, D is TRBD1 (6 bases). Germline V gives CDR1 SGHVS, CDR2 FQNEAQ. The CDR3 is 11 amino acids. The CDR3 region is CASSKGDATVF. CDR3 nucleotides: TGTGCCAGCAGCAAGGGGGACGCGACGGTGTTT. Together with reference TRBV7-8 and TRBJ1-4, the CDR3 gives the full variable domain: GAGVSQSPRYKVAKRGQDVALRCDPISGHVSLFWYQQALGQGPEFLTYFQNEAQLDKSGLPSDRFFAERPEGSVSTLKIQRTQQEDSAVYLCASSKGDATVFGSGTQLSVL.

This chain joins TRBV19 and TRBJ2-1; D possibly uses TRBD1 or TRBD2 (5 bases each). Germline CDR1 is LNHDA and CDR2 is SQIVND (reference sequence). The germline V and J ends were trimmed by 2 bases and 2 bases, with 13 bases remaining between them. The CDR3 covers 16 residues. The CDR3 loop reads CASSILSGSPYNEQFF. The DNA of the CDR3 is TGTGCCAGTAGTATACTTTCAGGGAGCCCCTACAATGAGCAGTTCTTC.

This chain links TRBV7-2 with TRBJ2-5; 13 positions match TRBD2. V trimming: 2 bases; J trimming: 4 bases; junction bases outside the gene matches: 7. The V gene's germline CDR1 is SGHTA and CDR2 FQGNSA. The CDR3 contains 17 residues. The CDR3, as DNA: TGTGCCAGCAGCTTATCACTAGCGGGAGGGCCGGGAGAGACCCAGTACTTC. This translates into CASSLSLAGGPGETQYF. Variable domain in full (rest from reference TRBV7-2 and TRBJ2-5): GAGVSQSPSNKVTEKGKDVELRCDPISGHTALYWYRQSLGQGLEFLIYFQGNSAPDKSGLPSDRFSAERTGGSVSTLTIQRTQQEDSAVYLCASSLSLAGGPGETQYFGPGTRLLVL.

This sequence joins TRBV19 and TRBJ1-2; 7 bases map to TRBD1. The CDR3 consists of 14 residues. The V and J ends lost 5 bases and 5 bases, in that order; junction bases with no gene match: 8. Germline V gene sequence: CDR1 LNHDA, CDR2 SQIVND (reference sequence). CDR3 nucleotide sequence: TGTGCCAGTAGTCCTCCCGGGACAGCGTATGGCTACACCTTC. Translation: CASSPPGTAYGYTF.

V usage is TRBV6-2 or TRBV6-3 and J usage is TRBJ1-1; D unclear. Trimming stripped 6 bases from V and 7 bases from J, with 12 bases between. CDR3 length: 12 amino acids. Germline V gene data show CDR1 as MNHEY and CDR2 as SVGEGT. The DNA of the CDR3 is TGTGCCAGCAGCCAAAGTTCGATTGAAGCTTTCTTT. This translates into CASSQSSIEAFF.

The chain joins TRBV27 to TRBJ2-7; 7 bases align to TRBD1. The CDR3 is 15 residues long. Germline assignment: CDR1 MNHEY and CDR2 SMNVEV (reference sequence). J was trimmed by 2 bases and V by 6 bases; bases with no gene match: 10. CDR3: CASSTGASLTYEQYF. The CDR3 coding sequence is TGTGCCAGCAGCACAGGGGCGTCACTAACCTACGAGCAGTACTTC.

This clonotype was seen more than once but under ten times. The rearrangement joins TRBV6-1 to TRBJ2-2; 10 positions match TRBD1. Germline CDR1 MNHNS, CDR2 SASEGT. The trim removed 6 bases at V and 6 bases at J, leaving 1 base unmatched. The CDR3 spans 13 residues. DNA of the CDR3: TGTGCCAGCAGGACAGGGGGCCCCGGGGAGCTGTTTTTT. Protein: CASRTGGPGELFF.

The V and J genes are TRBV6-6 and TRBJ2-7; D might be TRBD1 (6 bases). Between the trimmed V and J ends, which lost 2 bases and 0 bases, there was a span of 14 bases. Looked up from germline, CDR1 is MNHNY and CDR2 is SVGAGI (reference sequence). The CDR3 has 16 residues. In nucleotides, the CDR3 is TGTGCCAGCAGTTACACGGAGGACAGATTCTCCTACGAGCAGTACTTC. It specifies CASSYTEDRFSYEQYF.